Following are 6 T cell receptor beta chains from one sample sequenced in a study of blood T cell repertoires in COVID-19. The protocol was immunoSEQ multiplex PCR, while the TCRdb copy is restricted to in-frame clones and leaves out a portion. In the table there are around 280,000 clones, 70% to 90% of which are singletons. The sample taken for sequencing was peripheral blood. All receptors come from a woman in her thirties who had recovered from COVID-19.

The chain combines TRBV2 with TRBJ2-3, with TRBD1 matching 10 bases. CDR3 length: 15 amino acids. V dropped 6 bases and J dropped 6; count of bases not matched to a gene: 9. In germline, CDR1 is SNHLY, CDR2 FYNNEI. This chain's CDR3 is CASRAGTGESDTQYF. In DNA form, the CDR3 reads TGTGCCAGCAGAGCCGGGACAGGGGAAAGCGATACGCAGTATTTT.

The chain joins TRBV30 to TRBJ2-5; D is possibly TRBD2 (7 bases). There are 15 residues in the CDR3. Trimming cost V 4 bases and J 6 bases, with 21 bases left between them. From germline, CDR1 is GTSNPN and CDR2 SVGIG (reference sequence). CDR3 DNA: TGTGCCTGGACCCCCGGAATCCAGGGGACTAAGACCCAGTACTTC. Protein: CAWTPGIQGTKTQYF. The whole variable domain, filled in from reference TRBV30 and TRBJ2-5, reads SQTIHQWPATLVQPVGSPLSLECTVEGTSNPNLYWYRQAAGRGLQLLFYSVGIGQISSEVPQNLSASRPQDRQFILSSKKLLLSDSGFYLCAWTPGIQGTKTQYFGPGTRLLVL.

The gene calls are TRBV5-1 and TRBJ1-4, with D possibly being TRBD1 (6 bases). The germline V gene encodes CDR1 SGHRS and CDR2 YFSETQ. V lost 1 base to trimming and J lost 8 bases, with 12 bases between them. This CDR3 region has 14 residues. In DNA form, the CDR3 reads TGCGCCAGCAGCTTGACAGGGTACAGCGAAAAACTGTTTTTT. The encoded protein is CASSLTGYSEKLFF. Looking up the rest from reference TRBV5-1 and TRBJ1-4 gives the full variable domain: KAGVTQTPRYLIKTRGQQVTLSCSPISGHRSVSWYQQTPGQGLQFLFEYFSETQRNKGNFPGRFSGRQFSNSRSEMNVSTLELGDSALYLCASSLTGYSEKLFFGSGTQLSVL.

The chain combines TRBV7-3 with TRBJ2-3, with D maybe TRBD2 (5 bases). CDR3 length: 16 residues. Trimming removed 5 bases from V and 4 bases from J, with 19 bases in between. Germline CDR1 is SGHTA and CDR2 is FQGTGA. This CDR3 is CASSPLQKEVADTQYF. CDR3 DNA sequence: TGTGCCAGCAGCCCACTACAGAAGGAGGTAGCAGATACGCAGTATTTT.

This CDR3 is CASRPLYRALTGELFF. CDR3 coding DNA: TGTGCCAGCAGACCCCTGTACAGGGCATTGACCGGGGAGCTGTTTTTT. The genes are TRBV27 and TRBJ2-2; D might be TRBD1 (6 bases). The germline CDR1 and CDR2 sequences are MNHEY and SMNVEV (reference sequence). The V and J ends lost 6 bases and 5 bases respectively, with 19 bases between them. This CDR3 region has 16 residues.

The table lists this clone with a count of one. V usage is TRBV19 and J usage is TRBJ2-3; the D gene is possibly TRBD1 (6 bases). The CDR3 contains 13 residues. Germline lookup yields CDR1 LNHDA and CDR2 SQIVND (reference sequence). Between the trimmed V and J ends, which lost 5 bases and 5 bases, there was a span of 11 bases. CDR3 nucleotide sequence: TGTGCCAGTAGTGCAGGGGAAATAGATACGCAGTATTTT. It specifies CASSAGEIDTQYF.